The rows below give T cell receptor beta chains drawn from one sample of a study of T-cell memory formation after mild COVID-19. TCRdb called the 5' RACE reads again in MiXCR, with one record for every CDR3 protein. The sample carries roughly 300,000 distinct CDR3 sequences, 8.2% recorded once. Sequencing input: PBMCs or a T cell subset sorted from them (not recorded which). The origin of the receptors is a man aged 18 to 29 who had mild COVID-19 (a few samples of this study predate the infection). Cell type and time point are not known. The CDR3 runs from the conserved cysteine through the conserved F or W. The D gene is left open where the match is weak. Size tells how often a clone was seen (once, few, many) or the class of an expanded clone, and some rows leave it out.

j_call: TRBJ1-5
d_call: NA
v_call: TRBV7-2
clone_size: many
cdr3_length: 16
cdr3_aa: CASSLVGVTGTQPQHF
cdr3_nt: TGTGCCAGCAGCTTAGTCGGGGTTACAGGGACTCAGCCCCAGCATTTT

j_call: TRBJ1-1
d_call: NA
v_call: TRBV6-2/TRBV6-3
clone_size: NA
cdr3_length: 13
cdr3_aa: CASSYWQNTEAFF
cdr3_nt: TGTGCCAGCAGTTATTGGCAGAACACTGAAGCTTTCTTT

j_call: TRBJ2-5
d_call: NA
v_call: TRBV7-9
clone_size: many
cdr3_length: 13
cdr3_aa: CASRLGLQETQYF
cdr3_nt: TGTGCCAGCAGATTGGGACTGCAAGAGACCCAGTACTTC

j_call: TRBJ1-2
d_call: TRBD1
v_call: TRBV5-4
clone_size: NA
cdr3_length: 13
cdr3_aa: CASSSDRAYGYTF
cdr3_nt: TGTGCCAGCAGCTCCGACAGGGCCTATGGCTACACCTTC

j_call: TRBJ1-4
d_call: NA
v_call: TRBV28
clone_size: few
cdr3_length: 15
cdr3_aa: CASRTSGSGNEKLFF
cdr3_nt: TGTGCCAGCAGGACGAGTGGTTCGGGTAATGAAAAACTGTTTTTT

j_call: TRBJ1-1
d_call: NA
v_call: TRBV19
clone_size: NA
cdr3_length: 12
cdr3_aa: CAIADGYTEAFF
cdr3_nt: TGTGCCATCGCTGACGGATACACTGAAGCTTTCTTT

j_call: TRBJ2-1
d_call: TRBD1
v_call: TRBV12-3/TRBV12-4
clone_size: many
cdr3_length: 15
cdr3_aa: CASRAGQGAYNEQFF
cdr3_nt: TGTGCCAGCAGGGCGGGACAGGGGGCTTACAATGAGCAGTTCTTC

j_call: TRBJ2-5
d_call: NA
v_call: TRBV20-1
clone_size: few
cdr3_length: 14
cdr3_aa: CSARDPNGQETQYF
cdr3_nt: TGCAGTGCTAGAGATCCCAACGGACAAGAGACCCAGTACTTC

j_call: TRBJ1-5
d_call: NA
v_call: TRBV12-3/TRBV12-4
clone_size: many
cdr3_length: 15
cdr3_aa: CASRSPGHRNQPQHF
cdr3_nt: TGTGCCAGCAGGTCACCGGGACATAGGAATCAGCCCCAGCATTTT

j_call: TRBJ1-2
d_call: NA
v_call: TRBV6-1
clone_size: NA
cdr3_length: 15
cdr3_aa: CASSEAEGTNYGYTF
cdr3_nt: TGTGCCAGCAGTGAAGCAGAGGGGACAAACTATGGCTACACCTTC

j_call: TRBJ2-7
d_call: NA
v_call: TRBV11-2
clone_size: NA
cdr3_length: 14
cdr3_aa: CASSLQLTSYEQYF
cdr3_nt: TGTGCCAGCAGCTTACAGCTGACCTCCTACGAGCAGTACTTC

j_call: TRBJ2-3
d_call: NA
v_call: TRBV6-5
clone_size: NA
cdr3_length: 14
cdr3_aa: CASREGGHSDTQYF
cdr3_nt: TGTGCCAGCAGAGAGGGGGGACATTCAGATACGCAGTATTTT

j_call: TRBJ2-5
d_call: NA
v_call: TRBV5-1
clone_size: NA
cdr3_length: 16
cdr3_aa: CASSLDVQKTQETQYF
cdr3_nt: TGCGCCAGCAGCTTGGATGTTCAGAAAACCCAAGAGACCCAGTACTTC

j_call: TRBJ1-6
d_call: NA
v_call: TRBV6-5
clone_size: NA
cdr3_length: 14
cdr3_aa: CASSWDMLSSPLHF
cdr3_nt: TGTGCCAGCAGTTGGGACATGCTCTCTTCACCCCTCCACTTT

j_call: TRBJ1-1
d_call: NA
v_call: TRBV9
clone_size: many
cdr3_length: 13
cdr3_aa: CASSVGRGTEAFF
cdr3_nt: TGTGCCAGCAGCGTAGGAAGGGGGACTGAAGCTTTCTTT

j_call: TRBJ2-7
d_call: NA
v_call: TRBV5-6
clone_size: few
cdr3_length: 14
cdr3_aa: CASSLAGLNYEQYF
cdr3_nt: TGTGCCAGCAGCTTGGCGGGACTTAACTACGAGCAGTACTTC

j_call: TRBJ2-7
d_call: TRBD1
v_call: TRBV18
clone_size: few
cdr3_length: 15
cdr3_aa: CASSPGTGLFYEQYF
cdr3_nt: TGTGCCAGCTCACCAGGGACAGGGTTATTTTACGAGCAGTACTTC

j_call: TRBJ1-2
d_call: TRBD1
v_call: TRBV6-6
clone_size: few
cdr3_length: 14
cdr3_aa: CASRETGPFYGYTF
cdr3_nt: TGTGCCAGCAGGGAGACAGGGCCCTTCTATGGCTACACCTTC

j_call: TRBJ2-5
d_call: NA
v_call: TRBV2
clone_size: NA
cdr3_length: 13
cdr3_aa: CASSGESQETQYF
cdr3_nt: TGTGCCAGCAGTGGGGAGTCCCAAGAGACCCAGTACTTC

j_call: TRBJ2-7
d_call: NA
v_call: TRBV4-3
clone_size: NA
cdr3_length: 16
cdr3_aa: CASSQAGSTGYYEQYF
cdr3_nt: TGCGCCAGCAGCCAAGCGGGTTCTACGGGTTACTACGAGCAGTACTTC

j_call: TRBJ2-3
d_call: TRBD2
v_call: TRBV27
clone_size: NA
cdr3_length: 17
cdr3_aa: CASSLRFSGGASDTQYF
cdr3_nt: TGTGCCAGCAGTTTACGTTTTAGCGGGGGGGCATCAGATACGCAGTATTTT

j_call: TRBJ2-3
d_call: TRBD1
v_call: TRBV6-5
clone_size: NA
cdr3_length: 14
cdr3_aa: CASSPEQGADTQYF
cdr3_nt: TGTGCCAGCAGTCCCGAACAGGGGGCAGATACGCAGTATTTT

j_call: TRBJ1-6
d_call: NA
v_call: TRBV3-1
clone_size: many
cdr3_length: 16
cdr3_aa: CASSQDRAFRNSPLHF
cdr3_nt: TGTGCCAGCAGCCAAGACAGGGCTTTCCGTAATTCACCCCTCCACTTT

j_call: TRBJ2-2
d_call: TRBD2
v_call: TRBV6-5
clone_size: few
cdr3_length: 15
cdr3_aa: CASSPRTSGSGELFF
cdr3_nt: TGTGCCAGCAGCCCCAGGACTAGCGGCTCCGGGGAGCTGTTTTTT

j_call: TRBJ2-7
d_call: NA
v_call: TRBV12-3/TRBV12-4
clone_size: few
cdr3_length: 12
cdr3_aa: CASRWGPYEQYF
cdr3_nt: TGTGCCAGTAGGTGGGGCCCCTACGAGCAGTACTTC

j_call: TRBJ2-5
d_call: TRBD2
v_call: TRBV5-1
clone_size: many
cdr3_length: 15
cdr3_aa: CASSSTSGAKETQYF
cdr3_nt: TGCGCCAGCAGTTCGACTAGCGGAGCCAAAGAGACCCAGTACTTC

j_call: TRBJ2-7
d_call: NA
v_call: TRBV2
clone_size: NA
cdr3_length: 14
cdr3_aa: CASAFVEASYEQYF
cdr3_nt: TGTGCCAGCGCGTTCGTGGAGGCTTCCTACGAGCAGTACTTC

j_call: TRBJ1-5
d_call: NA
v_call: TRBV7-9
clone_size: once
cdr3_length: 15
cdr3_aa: CASSSSALGNQPQHF
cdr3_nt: TGTGCCAGCAGCTCCTCGGCCCTGGGCAATCAGCCCCAGCATTTT

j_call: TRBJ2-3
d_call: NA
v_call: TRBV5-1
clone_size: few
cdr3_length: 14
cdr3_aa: CASSLQVTTDTQYF
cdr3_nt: TGCGCCAGCAGCTTACAGGTTACAACAGATACGCAGTATTTT

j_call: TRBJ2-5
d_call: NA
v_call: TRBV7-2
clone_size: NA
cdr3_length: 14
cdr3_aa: CASSLALAMETQYF
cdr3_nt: TGTGCCAGCAGCTTAGCACTAGCCATGGAGACCCAGTACTTC

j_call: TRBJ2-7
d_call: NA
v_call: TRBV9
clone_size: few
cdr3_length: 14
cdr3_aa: CASSADKSSYEQYF
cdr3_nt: TGTGCCAGCAGCGCGGACAAGAGCTCCTACGAGCAGTACTTC

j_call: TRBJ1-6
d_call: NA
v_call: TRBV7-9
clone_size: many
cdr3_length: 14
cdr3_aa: CASSQDSRNSPLHF
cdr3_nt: TGTGCCAGCAGCCAGGACAGCCGTAATTCACCCCTCCACTTT

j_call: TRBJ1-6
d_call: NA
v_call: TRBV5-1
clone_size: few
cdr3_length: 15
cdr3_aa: CASSFAGGLNSPLHF
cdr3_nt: TGCGCCAGCAGCTTCGCGGGGGGGTTGAATTCACCCCTCCACTTT

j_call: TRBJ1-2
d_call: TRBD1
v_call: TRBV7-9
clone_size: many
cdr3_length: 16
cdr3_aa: CASSSYSRDSPYGYTF
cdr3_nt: TGTGCCAGCAGCTCCTACTCCCGGGACAGCCCCTATGGCTACACCTTC

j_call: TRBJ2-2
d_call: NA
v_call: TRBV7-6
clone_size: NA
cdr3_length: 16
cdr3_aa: CASSSGQGLNTGELFF
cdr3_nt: TGTGCCAGCAGCTCAGGACAGGGACTAAACACCGGGGAGCTGTTTTTT

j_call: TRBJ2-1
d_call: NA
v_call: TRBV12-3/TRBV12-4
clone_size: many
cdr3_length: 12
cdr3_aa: CASSFEDNEQFF
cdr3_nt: TGTGCCAGCAGTTTTGAGGACAATGAGCAGTTCTTC